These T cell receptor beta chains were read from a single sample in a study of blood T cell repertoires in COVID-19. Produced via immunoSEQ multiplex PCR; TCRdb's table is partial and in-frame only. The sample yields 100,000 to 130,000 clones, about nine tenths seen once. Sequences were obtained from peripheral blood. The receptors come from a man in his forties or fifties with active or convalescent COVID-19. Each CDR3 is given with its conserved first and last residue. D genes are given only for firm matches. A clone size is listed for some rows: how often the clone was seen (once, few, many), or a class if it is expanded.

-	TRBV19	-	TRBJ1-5	CASTARGGFNNQPQHF	TGTGCCAGTACCGCCCGGGGGGGCTTTAACAATCAGCCCCAGCATTTT
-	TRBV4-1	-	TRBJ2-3	CASSQDRSRDTQYF	TGCGCCAGCAGCCAAGATCGCTCCAGGGATACGCAGTATTTT
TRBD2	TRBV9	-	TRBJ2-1	CASSPIGTSGSSYNEQFF	TGTGCCAGCAGCCCAATCGGGACTAGCGGGAGCTCCTACAATGAGCAGTTCTTC
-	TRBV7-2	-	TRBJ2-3	CASSLGGLQSTDTQYF	TGTGCCAGCAGCTTAGGCGGGCTACAGAGCACAGATACGCAGTATTTT
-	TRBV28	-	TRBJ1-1	CASSLLLTEAFF	TGTGCCAGCAGTTTATTACTTACTGAAGCTTTCTTT
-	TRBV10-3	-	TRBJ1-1	CAISYKGQNTEAFF	TGTGCCATCAGTTATAAGGGGCAGAACACTGAAGCTTTCTTT
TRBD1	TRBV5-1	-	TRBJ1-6	CASSASGTGGMALHF	TGCGCCAGCAGCGCCTCCGGGACAGGGGGTATGGCCCTCCACTTT
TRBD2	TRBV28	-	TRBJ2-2	CASSKLAERAGELFF	TGTGCCAGCAGTAAACTAGCGGAGAGGGCCGGGGAGCTGTTTTTT
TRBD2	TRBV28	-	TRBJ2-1	CASTGLAGDDKQFF	TGTGCCAGCACCGGACTAGCGGGAGATGATAAGCAGTTCTTC
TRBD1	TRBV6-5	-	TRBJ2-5	CASSPGGRETQYF	TGTGCCAGCAGTCCAGGGGGCAGGGAGACCCAGTACTTC
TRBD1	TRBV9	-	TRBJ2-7	CASSATGARYEQYF	TGTGCCAGCAGCGCAACAGGGGCCCGGTACGAGCAGTACTTC
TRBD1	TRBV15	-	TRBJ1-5	CATSRDRQGRQPQHF	TGTGCCACCAGCAGAGATCGACAGGGTAGACAGCCCCAGCATTTT
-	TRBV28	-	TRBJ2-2	CASTEPLLDTGELFF	TGTGCCAGCACCGAGCCCCTGCTGGACACCGGGGAGCTGTTTTTT
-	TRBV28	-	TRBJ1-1	CASSHTPLRQGIVNTEAFF	TGTGCCAGCAGTCATACCCCTTTAAGGCAGGGGATTGTGAACACTGAAGCTTTCTTT
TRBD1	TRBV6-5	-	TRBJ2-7	CASRNGQGNDNEQYF	TGTGCCAGCAGAAATGGACAGGGAAATGACAACGAGCAGTACTTC
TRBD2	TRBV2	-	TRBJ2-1	CASSVQLAGVGEQFF	TGTGCCAGCAGTGTGCAACTAGCGGGAGTAGGAGAGCAGTTCTTC
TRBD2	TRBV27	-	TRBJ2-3	CASNKLAGGSTDTQYF	TGTGCCAGCAACAAACTAGCGGGAGGGAGCACAGATACGCAGTATTTT
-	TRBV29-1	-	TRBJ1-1	CTFLGGFGNTEAFF	TGCACCTTCCTGGGGGGGTTTGGTAACACTGAAGCTTTCTTT
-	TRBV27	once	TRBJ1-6	CASGSVRNSPLHF	TGTGCCAGCGGTAGCGTTCGAAATTCACCCCTCCACTTT
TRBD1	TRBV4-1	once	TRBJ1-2	CASSPPGTGLYGYTF	TGCGCCAGCAGCCCTCCCGGGACAGGGCTATATGGCTACACCTTC
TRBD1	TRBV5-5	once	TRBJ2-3	CASSFTGTGVQDTQYF	TGTGCCAGCAGTTTCACCGGGACAGGGGTACAAGATACGCAGTATTTT
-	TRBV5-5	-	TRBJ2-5	CASSQLQETQYF	TGTGCCAGCAGCCAGTTACAAGAGACCCAGTACTTC
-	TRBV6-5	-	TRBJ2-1	CASREGTSSYNEQFF	TGTGCCAGCAGGGAGGGGACGAGCTCCTACAATGAGCAGTTCTTC
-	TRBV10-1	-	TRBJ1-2	CASSELETGGGYTF	TGCGCCAGCAGTGAGTTGGAGACGGGAGGTGGCTACACCTTC
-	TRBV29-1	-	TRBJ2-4	CSVEDQLGPLAKNIQYF	TGCAGCGTTGAAGATCAGCTGGGCCCCCTAGCCAAAAACATTCAGTACTTC
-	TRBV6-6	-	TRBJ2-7	CASSEGGNSYEQYF	TGTGCCAGCAGTGAGGGCGGGAACTCCTACGAGCAGTACTTC
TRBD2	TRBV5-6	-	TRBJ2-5	CASSLSWREGPETQYF	TGTGCCAGCAGCTTGTCCTGGCGGGAGGGCCCCGAGACCCAGTACTTC